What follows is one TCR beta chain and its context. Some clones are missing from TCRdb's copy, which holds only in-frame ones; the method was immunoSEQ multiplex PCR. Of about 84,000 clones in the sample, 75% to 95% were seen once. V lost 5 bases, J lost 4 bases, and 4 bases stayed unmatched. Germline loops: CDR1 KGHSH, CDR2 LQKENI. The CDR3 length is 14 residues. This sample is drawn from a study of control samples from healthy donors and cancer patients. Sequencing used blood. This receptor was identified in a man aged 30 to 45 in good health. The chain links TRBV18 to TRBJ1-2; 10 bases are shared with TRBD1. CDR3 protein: CASSLTGGIYGYTF. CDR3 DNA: TGTGCCAGCTCATTGACAGGGGGCATCTATGGCTACACCTTC.